These 20 T cell receptor beta chains came from one sample sequenced in a study of blood T cell repertoires in COVID-19. Assay used: immunoSEQ multiplex PCR; TCRdb lists only in-frame clones, some missing. The sample shows around 95,000 clones, under 90% of them seen only once. Sequencing used peripheral blood. All receptors derive from a human donor in a cohort sampled during active COVID-19.

This rearrangement joins TRBV10-3 to TRBJ2-7; TRBD1 matches at 10 bases. The germline CDR1 and CDR2 sequences are ENHRY and SYGVKD. The CDR3 length is 14 residues. The ends lost 2 bases at V and 6 bases at J; junction bases unmatched: 4. CDR3 loop: CAISEGTGVSEQYF. CDR3 DNA: TGTGCCATCAGTGAGGGGACAGGGGTTAGCGAGCAGTACTTC.

V usage is TRBV25-1 and J usage is TRBJ1-2; D is undetermined. The CDR3 length is 12 residues. Trimming took 4 bases from V and 2 from J, leaving 5 bases between them. The germline V gene encodes CDR1 MGHDK and CDR2 SYGVNS. The CDR3 DNA reads TGTGCCAGCAGTGCACAGAACTATGGCTACACCTTC. Encoded protein: CASSAQNYGYTF.

The chain couples TRBV5-6 to TRBJ2-7; 9 bases match TRBD2. The V segment lost 4 bases and the J segment 0 bases; nucleotides outside the gene matches: 14. Germline CDR1 is SGHDT and CDR2 is YYEEEE. This CDR3 contains 18 residues. As DNA, the CDR3 is TGTGCCAGCAGCCTCCTGGGACTAGCTCCCCCGAGCTCCTACGAGCAGTACTTC. Translation gives CASSLLGLAPPSSYEQYF.

The chain combines TRBV7-2 with TRBJ2-5, with TRBD2 as a possible D gene (7 bases). V shed 1 base and J shed 5 bases, with 11 bases lying between them. The CDR3 length is 14 residues. Germline CDR1 is SGHTA and CDR2 is FQGNSA. The DNA of the CDR3 is TGTGCCAGCAGCTTAGAGGGGGGGCCGGAGACCCAGTACTTC. It is translated as CASSLEGGPETQYF.

The chain recombines TRBV6-4 with TRBJ1-1, with 11 bases aligning to TRBD1. After removal of 6 bases from V and 5 bases from J, the junction contained 5 bases not matched to a gene. This CDR3 spans 14 amino acids. Per germline, CDR1 MRHNA and CDR2 SNTAGT. CDR3 nucleotides: TGTGCCAGCAGCGCCCGGGACAGGGGGACTGAAGCTTTCTTT. Translation: CASSARDRGTEAFF.

The chain has TRBV4-1 and TRBJ2-3; 7 bases are shared with TRBD1. There are 17 residues in the CDR3. In germline, CDR1 is MGHRA, CDR2 YSYEKL. Losses at the gene ends were 0 bases for V and 0 bases for J; bases not matched to a gene: 6. The chain's CDR3 is CASSQEVGTASTDTQYF. For the CDR3, the DNA is TGCGCCAGCAGCCAAGAGGTTGGGACAGCGAGCACAGATACGCAGTATTTT.

The V and J genes are TRBV7-8 and TRBJ2-3; TRBD1 matches at 7 bases. This CDR3 is 15 amino acids long. The germline CDR1 and CDR2 sequences are SGHVS and FQNEAQ. V lost 8 bases, J lost 4 bases, and 12 bases stayed unmatched. Here the CDR3 DNA reads TGTGCCAGCGAGCCGCTAGGGGGCTATTCAGATACGCAGTATTTT. Its protein product is CASEPLGGYSDTQYF.

The J gene is TRBJ1-1, the V gene TRBV5-4; the D gene is possibly TRBD1 (6 bases). Germline V gives CDR1 SGHNT, CDR2 YYREEE (reference sequence). Trimming took off 0 bases at V and 11 bases at J, with 23 bases between the two ends. CDR3 size: 16 residues. CDR3 in amino acids: CASSLDSSRRGGGAFF. The CDR3, as DNA: TGTGCCAGCAGCTTGGATTCATCGAGGCGAGGGGGAGGGGCTTTCTTT.

The CDR3 bases are TGCGCCAGCAGCCAAGATTCCAGTCTCTACGAGCAGTACTTC. Protein sequence: CASSQDSSLYEQYF. This chain links TRBV4-3 with TRBJ2-7; D not certain. V was trimmed by 0 bases and J by 3 bases, leaving 9 bases between them. The CDR3 has 14 residues. Germline values: CDR1 LGHNA, CDR2 YSLEER.

About this clone: An end of the junction does not agree with germline; a read error may underlie this. The V call is TRBV7-9, the J call TRBJ1-5; no firm D call. CDR3 length equals 16 residues. CDR1 and CDR2 (germline): SEHNR, FQNEAQ (reference sequence). CDR3 in amino acids: CASSLGLASGNQPQHF. The CDR3 DNA reads TGTGCCAGCAGTTTAGGACTGGCTAGCGGCAATCAGCCCCAGCATTTT. Together with reference TRBV7-9 and TRBJ1-5, the CDR3 gives the full variable domain: DTGVSQNPRHKITKRGQNVTFRCDPISEHNRLYWYRQTLGQGPEFLTYFQNEAQLEKSRLLSDRFSAERPKGSFSTLEIQRTEQGDSAMYLCASSLGLASGNQPQHFGDGTRLSIL.

About this clone itself: Its ends do not fully match the called genes, so a read error is possible. This chain connects TRBV2 to TRBJ2-3, with a weak D call TRBD2 (6 bases). The V gene's germline CDR1 is SNHLY and CDR2 FYNNEI. This CDR3 contains 16 residues. In nucleotides, the CDR3 is TGTGCCAGCAATGAACGGAGGGCAACTAGCACAGATACGCAGTATTTT. Protein: CASNERRATSTDTQYF.

The chain joins TRBV10-3 to TRBJ2-7; tentatively, D is TRBD2 (6 bases). The germline CDR1 and CDR2 sequences are ENHRY and SYGVKD. This CDR3 has 11 residues. The ends were cut back, 10 bases at V and 4 bases at J, with 11 bases in the middle. This CDR3 reads CATRRGYEQYF. The CDR3, as DNA: TGTGCCACCCGACGGGGGTACGAGCAGTACTTC.

The chain employs TRBV27 and TRBJ1-4; TRBD1 matches at 10 bases. CDR1 is MNHEY, CDR2 SMNVEV, per germline (reference sequence). The CDR3 sequence is 17 residues long. V gave up 0 bases and J gave up 4 bases; unmatched junction bases: 5. CDR3: CASSLSGTGADNEKLFF. For the CDR3, the DNA is TGTGCCAGCAGTTTATCCGGGACAGGGGCAGATAATGAAAAACTGTTTTTT. The full variable domain, completed using reference TRBV27 and TRBJ1-4, is EAQVTQNPRYLITVTGKKLTVTCSQNMNHEYMSWYRQDPGLGLRQIYYSMNVEVTDKGDVPEGYKVSRKEKRNFPLILESPSPNQTSLYFCASSLSGTGADNEKLFFGSGTQLSVL.

The chain recombines TRBV27 with TRBJ2-1, with D unclear. The CDR3 is made up of 13 amino acids. Germline CDR1 is MNHEY and CDR2 is SMNVEV (reference sequence). V was pared by 6 bases and J by 7 bases, with 13 bases between. In DNA form, the CDR3 reads TGTGCCAGCAGGACCCTAGGAAGGAATGAGCAGTTCTTC. It codes for CASRTLGRNEQFF.

The chain joins TRBV5-6 to TRBJ2-7; 7 bases agree with TRBD2. Germline V gene data show CDR1 as SGHDT and CDR2 as YYEEEE. V was clipped by 4 bases and J by 3 bases; unmatched bases: 7. The CDR3 totals 14 residues. The CDR3 reads CASSPGGRDYEQYF. DNA for the CDR3: TGTGCCAGCAGCCCGGGGGGACGGGACTACGAGCAGTACTTC.

The CDR3 loop is CASSFDRLTGELFF. The DNA of the CDR3 is TGTGCCAGCAGTTTTGACAGACTTACCGGGGAGCTGTTTTTT. The chain recombines TRBV6-5 with TRBJ2-2, with D tentatively TRBD1 (5 bases). The V and J ends lost 4 bases and 5 bases respectively, with 11 bases between them. CDR3 length equals 14 residues. Germline assignment: CDR1 MNHEY and CDR2 SVGAGI.

V gene TRBV6-5 combines with J gene TRBJ2-1, with 8 bases that match TRBD2. The J segment lost 5 bases and the V segment lost 2 bases, leaving 5 bases of the junction unmatched. Germline CDR1 reads MNHEY; CDR2 reads SVGAGI. The CDR3 has 15 amino acids. The CDR3 here is CASSYTAGAHNEQFF. As DNA, the CDR3 is TGTGCCAGCAGTTACACAGCGGGGGCCCACAATGAGCAGTTCTTC.

The chain recombines TRBV5-4 with TRBJ1-1, with TRBD1 as a possible D gene (6 bases). V lost 6 bases and J 1 base, leaving 10 bases between the germline ends. The germline V gene encodes CDR1 SGHNT and CDR2 YYREEE (reference sequence). The CDR3 length is 13 residues. The CDR3: CASNVQGNTEAFF. For the CDR3, the DNA is TGTGCCAGCAATGTACAGGGGAACACTGAAGCTTTCTTT.

The chain uses TRBV18 and TRBJ1-4, with TRBD1 matching over 9 bases. Trimming took 4 bases from V and 4 from J; bases not matched to a gene: 10. The CDR3 consists of 17 residues. Germline loops: CDR1 KGHSH, CDR2 LQKENI. The CDR3 spells CASSLGDRALGNEKLFF. Here the CDR3 DNA reads TGTGCCAGCTCACTAGGGGACAGGGCGCTTGGTAATGAAAAACTGTTTTTT.

DNA of the CDR3: TGCAGCGTTGAAGACCTAGCGGGGGGGCACAATGAGCAGTTCTTC. Residues: CSVEDLAGGHNEQFF. V is TRBV29-1 and J is TRBJ2-1; 12 bases fit TRBD2. From germline, CDR1 is SQVTM and CDR2 ANQGSEA. The CDR3 has 15 residues. V was pared by 0 bases and J by 5 bases, with 2 bases of the junction left unmatched.